What follows describes a single T cell receptor beta chain. The data originate from a study of neurological immune-mediated disorders. V lost 6 bases to trimming and J lost 5 bases, with 13 bases between them. Germline V gene sequence: CDR1 MDHEN, CDR2 SYDVKM. This CDR3 region has 14 residues. cDNA was made by 5'RACE with 10-nucleotide random UMIs. Each CDR3 protein is one row after TCRdb ran MiXCR on the 5' RACE reads. Of around 40,000 distinct CDR3 sequences in the sample, roughly 12% were seen once. What was sequenced was PBMCs. The clonotype was recovered from a female donor in good health. The chain joins TRBV28 to TRBJ1-4; D perhaps matches TRBD1 (6 bases). The CDR3 loop is CASREGVGNEKLFF. As DNA, the CDR3 is TGTGCCAGCAGAGAGGGGGTTGGGAATGAAAAACTGTTTTTT. The whole variable domain, filled in from reference TRBV28 and TRBJ1-4, reads DVKVTQSSRYLVKRTGEKVFLECVQDMDHENMFWYRQDPGLGLRLIYFSYDVKMKEKGDIPEGYSVSREKKERFSLILESASTNQTSMYLCASREGVGNEKLFFGSGTQLSVL.